This T cell receptor beta chain came from a study of blood T cell repertoires in COVID-19. Study-level information: The study drew acute and convalescent COVID-19 samples from the United States, Italy and Spain.

The repertoire was sequenced with immunoSEQ multiplex PCR; TCRdb's copy has only in-frame clones and lacks some. Here the sample spans 90,000 to 150,000 clones, around 87% being singletons. The CDR3 is 18 residues long. V shed 2 bases, J shed 0 bases, and the junction held 10 bases outside the gene matches. Germline lookup yields CDR1 MNHEY and CDR2 SMNVEV (reference sequence). This sequence was found in a man aged 70-80 years with active or convalescent COVID-19. V and J are TRBV27 and TRBJ2-1; 7 positions agree with TRBD1. The source material was peripheral blood. CDR3 DNA sequence: TGTGCCAGCAGTTTAGGTCGGGACAGCCTAAACTCCTACAATGAGCAGTTCTTC. Translating gives CASSLGRDSLNSYNEQFF.